The next 24 T cell receptor beta chains were all read from a single sample in a study of blood T cell repertoires in COVID-19. TCRdb's copy holds only in-frame clones and misses some; the assay was immunoSEQ multiplex PCR. The repertoire holds approximately 90,000 clones, 86% seen once, with 1.2% in the top ten. Sequenced: peripheral blood. The receptors originated from an elderly man with active or convalescent COVID-19.

The chain carries TRBV20-1 and TRBJ1-3; no firm D call. CDR1 and CDR2 (germline): DFQATT, SNEGSKA (reference sequence). The CDR3 runs 14 residues. V was shortened by 3 bases and J by 0 bases, with 9 bases between the two germline ends. The CDR3 DNA reads TGCAGTGCTAGTGGGCGGAACTCTGGAAACACCATATATTTT. Amino acids: CSASGRNSGNTIYF.

This sequence joins TRBV28 and TRBJ1-2; TRBD1 might be the D (6 bases). Trimming removed 8 bases from V and 4 bases from J, with 20 bases in between. Per germline, CDR1 MDHEN and CDR2 SYDVKM. This CDR3 is 15 amino acids long. The CDR3 DNA follows: TGTGCCAGCGCCCAAATACAGGGAACCCCCTATGGCTACACCTTC. This encodes CASAQIQGTPYGYTF.

V usage is TRBV9 and J usage is TRBJ1-2, with D tentatively TRBD1 (6 bases). The CDR3 runs 14 residues. The V and J ends lost 4 bases and 0 bases respectively, with 10 bases between them. Germline assignment: CDR1 SGDLS and CDR2 YYNGEE. In DNA, the CDR3 is TGTGCCAGCAGCACCGGACAGCCTAACTATGGCTACACCTTC. It translates to CASSTGQPNYGYTF.

The chain carries TRBV5-1 and TRBJ1-1, with 9 bases fitting TRBD1. The V gene end was trimmed by 1 base and the J gene end by 5 bases; junction bases not matched to a gene: 6. Per germline, CDR1 SGHRS and CDR2 YFSETQ. CDR3 length: 15 residues. In DNA form, the CDR3 reads TGCGCCAGCAGCTTGACACAGGGGGCGTTGACTGAAGCTTTCTTT. This gives the protein CASSLTQGALTEAFF.

The rearrangement uses TRBV5-5 and TRBJ2-3; 12 nucleotides match TRBD2. The CDR3 is 17 residues long. Germline CDR1 and CDR2: SGHKS and YYEKEE (reference sequence). J was trimmed by 3 bases and V by 0 bases; bases with no gene match: 5. The CDR3 spells CASSLGLAGEGTDTQYF. CDR3 DNA sequence: TGTGCCAGCAGCTTGGGACTAGCGGGAGAGGGTACAGATACGCAGTATTTT.

The genes are TRBV18 and TRBJ1-5; a weak D match, TRBD1 (5 bases). Germline V lookup: CDR1 KGHSH, CDR2 LQKENI. The V end was cut by 1 base, the J end by 4 bases, with 14 bases between. There are 16 residues in the CDR3. CDR3 sequence: CASSPLSGRANQPQHF. CDR3 DNA sequence: TGTGCCAGCTCACCACTTTCCGGCAGGGCTAATCAGCCCCAGCATTTT.

The V and J genes are TRBV9 and TRBJ2-7; D perhaps matches TRBD2 (6 bases). Deletions cut 0 bases from V and 2 bases from J, with 12 bases between. The V gene's germline CDR1 is SGDLS and CDR2 YYNGEE. The CDR3 covers 15 residues. CDR3 DNA: TGTGCCAGCAGCGTAGGCTGGGGACTCACCTACGAGCAGTACTTC. Translated: CASSVGWGLTYEQYF. The variable domain in full, completed from reference TRBV9 and TRBJ2-7, reads DSGVTQTPKHLITATGQRVTLRCSPRSGDLSVYWYQQSLDQGLQFLIQYYNGEERAKGNILERFSAQQFPDLHSELNLSSLELGDSALYFCASSVGWGLTYEQYFGPGTRLTVT.

J is TRBJ1-5 and V is TRBV10-3, with 10 nucleotides matching TRBD1. The CDR3 is made up of 13 amino acids. The V gene's germline CDR1 is ENHRY and CDR2 SYGVKD. After removal of 7 bases from V and 10 bases from J, the junction contained 7 bases not matched to a gene. The CDR3 region has the DNA TGTGCCATCAATTCCGACAGGGGGCGTCCCCAGCATTTT. Encoded protein: CAINSDRGRPQHF.

This clone was seen once. The rearrangement joins TRBV4-1 to TRBJ2-5; TRBD2 matches 7 bases. The trim removed 1 base at V and 3 bases at J, leaving 2 bases unmatched. The CDR3 totals 14 residues. Per germline, CDR1 MGHRA and CDR2 YSYEKL. The CDR3 spells CASSQGTSKETQYF. DNA for the CDR3: TGCGCCAGCAGCCAAGGGACTAGTAAAGAGACCCAGTACTTC.

This clone has a single count. V gene TRBV6-5 combines with J gene TRBJ2-5; TRBD2 matches 7 bases. The junction had 7 bases not matched to a gene; V was cut back by 4 bases and J by 5 bases. Germline assignment: CDR1 MNHEY and CDR2 SVGAGI. The CDR3 sequence is 14 residues long. Here the CDR3 DNA reads TGTGCCAGCAGTTCTGGACTAGGCTGGGAGACCCAGTACTTC. This gives the protein CASSSGLGWETQYF.

The genes are TRBV5-4 and TRBJ2-1, with D perhaps matching TRBD1 (5 bases). CDR1 and CDR2 from the germline V gene are SGHNT and YYREEE (reference sequence). Trimming removed 3 bases at V and 7 bases at J, with 8 bases between. The CDR3 loop spans 12 amino acids. The DNA of the CDR3 is TGTGCCAGCAGCTCCAGGGATAATGAGCAGTTCTTC. Translating gives CASSSRDNEQFF.

The J gene is TRBJ1-1, the V gene TRBV18, with a possible D match to TRBD1 (5 bases). CDR3 length: 16 residues. CDR1 KGHSH and CDR2 LQKENI come from the germline V gene. V lost 3 bases, J lost 0 bases, and 14 bases lay in between. Here the CDR3 reads CASSPQRAGLNTEAFF. The CDR3 DNA is TGTGCCAGCTCACCGCAACGGGCAGGGTTGAACACTGAAGCTTTCTTT. Based on the CDR3 plus reference TRBV18 and TRBJ1-1, the full variable domain is NAGVMQNPRHLVRRRGQEARLRCSPMKGHSHVYWYRQLPEEGLKFMVYLQKENIIDESGMPKERFSAEFPKEGPSILRIQQVVRGDSAAYFCASSPQRAGLNTEAFFGQGTRLTVV.

CDR3 protein: CASREGSLNTEAFF. CDR3 DNA sequence: TGCGCCAGCAGAGAGGGATCCCTAAACACTGAAGCTTTCTTT. This chain uses TRBV5-1 with TRBJ1-1, with D hard to call. The CDR3 extends over 14 amino acids. Trimming took off 5 bases at V and 2 bases at J, with 13 bases between the two ends. CDR1 is SGHRS and CDR2 is YFSETQ in the germline V gene.

The J gene is TRBJ1-2, the V gene TRBV12-3 or TRBV12-4; D remains ambiguous. V shed 3 bases and J shed 8 bases, with 7 bases lying between them. CDR3 size: 11 residues. The CDR3, as DNA: TGTGCCAGCAGTTTGTCGAGAGGCTACACCTTC. Its translation: CASSLSRGYTF.

V is TRBV2 and J is TRBJ1-5; 8 nucleotides agree with TRBD1. The germline V gene has CDR1 SNHLY and CDR2 FYNNEI. The CDR3 has 15 residues. V gave up 5 bases and J gave up 6 bases; unmatched junction bases: 9. The CDR3 nucleotides read TGTGCCAGCAGTCTGCAAGGACAGGGTCGTCAGCCCCAGCATTTT. Amino acid sequence: CASSLQGQGRQPQHF.

This chain links TRBV5-6 with TRBJ2-3, with 7 bases aligning to TRBD1. CDR1 is SGHDT, CDR2 YYEEEE, per germline. V dropped 4 bases and J dropped 5; count of bases not matched to a gene: 7. The CDR3 is 14 amino acids. This CDR3 reads CASSKTGSRDTQYF. The DNA of the CDR3 is TGTGCCAGCAGCAAGACAGGGTCCCGAGATACGCAGTATTTT.

The V and J genes are TRBV19 and TRBJ2-7; no clear D gene. Germline lookup yields CDR1 LNHDA and CDR2 SQIVND (reference sequence). This CDR3 region has 16 residues. V shed 2 bases and J shed 3 bases, with 17 bases lying between them. The CDR3 region has the DNA TGTGCCAGTAGTATAAAGTCCCGCGGAACGATCTACGAGCAGTACTTC. Its protein is CASSIKSRGTIYEQYF.

V and J are TRBV27 and TRBJ2-1; 12 nucleotides match TRBD2. The germline CDR1 and CDR2 sequences are MNHEY and SMNVEV (reference sequence). This CDR3 region has 15 residues. With 6 bases clipped from V and 4 bases from J, the junction kept 4 bases outside the gene matches. CDR3 in DNA: TGTGCCAGCAGCAGACTAGCGGGGGATTACAATGAGCAGTTCTTC. Its translation: CASSRLAGDYNEQFF.

This clone has just one count. The chain combines TRBV5-4 with TRBJ1-1; tentatively, D is TRBD1 (5 bases). From germline, CDR1 is SGHNT and CDR2 YYREEE (reference sequence). With 2 bases removed from V and 1 base from J, the gap between germline ends came to 9 bases. The length of the CDR3 is 14 residues. The CDR3 loop reads CASSFRRGNTEAFF. The CDR3 bases are TGTGCCAGCAGCTTTCGGAGGGGGAACACTGAAGCTTTCTTT.

This clone has a handful of counts. The chain employs TRBV19 and TRBJ2-1; 11 bases are shared with TRBD2. Looked up from germline, CDR1 is LNHDA and CDR2 is SQIVND (reference sequence). The trim removed 6 bases at V and 0 bases at J, leaving 13 bases unmatched. This CDR3 is 19 amino acids long. CDR3 in DNA: TGTGCCAGTAGGCCCGGAGGTAGCGGGAGGGCGGGCTCCTACAATGAGCAGTTCTTC. It encodes CASRPGGSGRAGSYNEQFF.

This clone was observed a single time. This CDR3 is CASSQTSGRSDTQYF. CDR3 bases: TGCGCCAGCAGCCAAACTAGCGGGAGATCGGATACGCAGTATTTT. The gene calls are TRBV4-3 and TRBJ2-3; 11 bases fit TRBD2. The J segment lost 6 bases and the V segment lost 2 bases, leaving 4 bases of the junction unmatched. The V gene's germline CDR1 is LGHNA and CDR2 YSLEER. The CDR3 is 15 residues long.

The chain uses TRBV27 and TRBJ1-5; 8 bases match TRBD1. Germline V gene data show CDR1 as MNHEY and CDR2 as SMNVEV (reference sequence). Trimming cost V 3 bases and J 5 bases; bases outside gene matches: 6. CDR3 size: 15 residues. The DNA for the CDR3 is TGTGCCAGCAGTTTTAACAGGGGGAACGATCAGCCCCAGCATTTT. Translating it yields CASSFNRGNDQPQHF.

V usage is TRBV7-9 and J usage is TRBJ2-1; perhaps TRBD2 as D (5 bases). V was trimmed by 5 bases and J by 12 bases, leaving 17 bases between them. CDR3 length: 13 amino acids. The germline V gene has CDR1 SEHNR and CDR2 FQNEAQ (reference sequence). CDR3 nucleotides: TGTGCCAGCAGCCGAATTGAGAGGGTTGGGCAGTTCTTC. Residues: CASSRIERVGQFF. The full variable domain, completed using reference TRBV7-9 and TRBJ2-1, is DTGVSQNPRHKITKRGQNVTFRCDPISEHNRLYWYRQTLGQGPEFLTYFQNEAQLEKSRLLSDRFSAERPKGSFSTLEIQRTEQGDSAMYLCASSRIERVGQFFGPGTRLTVL.

The J gene is TRBJ1-1, the V gene TRBV18, with D hard to call. Deletions cut 1 base from V and 3 bases from J, with 6 bases between. The CDR3 is made up of 13 amino acids. The germline gives CDR1 KGHSH, CDR2 LQKENI. In DNA, the CDR3 is TGTGCCAGCTCACCACAGCCGGACACTGAAGCTTTCTTT. This translates into CASSPQPDTEAFF.